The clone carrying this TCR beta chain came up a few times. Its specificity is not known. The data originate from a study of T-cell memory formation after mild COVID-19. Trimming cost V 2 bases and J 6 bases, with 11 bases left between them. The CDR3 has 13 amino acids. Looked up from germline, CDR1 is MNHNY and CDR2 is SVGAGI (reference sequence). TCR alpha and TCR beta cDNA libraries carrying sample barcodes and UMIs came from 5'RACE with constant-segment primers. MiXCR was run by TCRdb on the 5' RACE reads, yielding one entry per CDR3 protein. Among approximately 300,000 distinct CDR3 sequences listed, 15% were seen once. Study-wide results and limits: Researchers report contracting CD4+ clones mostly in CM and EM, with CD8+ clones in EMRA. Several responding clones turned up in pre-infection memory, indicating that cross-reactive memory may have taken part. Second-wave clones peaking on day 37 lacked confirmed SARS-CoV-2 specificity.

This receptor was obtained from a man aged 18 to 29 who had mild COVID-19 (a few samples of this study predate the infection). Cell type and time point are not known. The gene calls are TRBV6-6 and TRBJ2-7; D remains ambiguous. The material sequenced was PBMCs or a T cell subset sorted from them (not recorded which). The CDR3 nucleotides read TGTGCCAGCAGTTACGGGGATAGGACCGAGCAGTACGTC. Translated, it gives CASSYGDRTEQYV.